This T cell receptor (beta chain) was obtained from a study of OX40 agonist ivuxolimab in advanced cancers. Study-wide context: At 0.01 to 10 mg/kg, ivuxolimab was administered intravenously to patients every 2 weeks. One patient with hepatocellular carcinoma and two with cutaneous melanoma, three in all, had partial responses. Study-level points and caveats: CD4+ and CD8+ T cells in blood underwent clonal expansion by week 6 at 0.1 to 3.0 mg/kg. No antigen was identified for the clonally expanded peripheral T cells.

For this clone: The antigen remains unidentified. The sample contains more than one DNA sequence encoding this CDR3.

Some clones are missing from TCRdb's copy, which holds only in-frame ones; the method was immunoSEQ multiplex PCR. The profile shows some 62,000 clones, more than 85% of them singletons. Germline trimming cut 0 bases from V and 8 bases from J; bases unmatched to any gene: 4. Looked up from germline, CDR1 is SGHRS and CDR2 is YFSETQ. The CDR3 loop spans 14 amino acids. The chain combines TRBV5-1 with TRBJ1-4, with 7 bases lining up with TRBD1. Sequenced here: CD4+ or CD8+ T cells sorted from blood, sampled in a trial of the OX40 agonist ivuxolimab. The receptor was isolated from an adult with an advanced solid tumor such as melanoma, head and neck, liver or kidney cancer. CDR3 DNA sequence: TGCGCCAGCAGCTTGGGACAGGGATCAGAAAAACTGTTTTTT. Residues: CASSLGQGSEKLFF.